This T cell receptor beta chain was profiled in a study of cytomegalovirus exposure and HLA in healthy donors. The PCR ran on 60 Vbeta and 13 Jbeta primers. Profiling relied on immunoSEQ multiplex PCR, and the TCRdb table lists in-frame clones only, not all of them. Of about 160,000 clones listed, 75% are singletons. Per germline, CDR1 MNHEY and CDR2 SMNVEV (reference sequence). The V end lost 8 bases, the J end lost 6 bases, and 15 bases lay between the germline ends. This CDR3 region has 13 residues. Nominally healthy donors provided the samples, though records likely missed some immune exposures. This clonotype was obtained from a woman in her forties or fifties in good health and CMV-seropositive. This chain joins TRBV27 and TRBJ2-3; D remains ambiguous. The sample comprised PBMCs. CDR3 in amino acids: CASRVERWDTQYF. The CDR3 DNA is TGTGCCAGCCGAGTAGAGCGTTGGGATACGCAGTATTTT.